The table lists the clone carrying this T cell receptor beta chain with a few counts. The data belong to a study of shared clonotypes between healthy human individuals. Assay: immunoSEQ multiplex PCR; the TCRdb copy retains only in-frame clones and omits some. The profile shows about 660,000 clones, approximately 79% of them singletons. Material: memory CD4+ T cells sorted from blood. Subset: CD45RA-negative fraction. This clonotype originated in a woman in her thirties in good health.

Written as DNA, the CDR3 is TGTGCCAGCAGCCAGGGCCAGTCCAACGAGCAGTACTTC. It yields the protein CASSQGQSNEQYF. The V and J genes are TRBV7-8 and TRBJ2-7; D may be TRBD1 (5 bases). CDR1 SGHVS and CDR2 FQNEAQ come from the germline V gene. V was cut by 5 bases and J by 5 bases, with 13 bases left in between. This CDR3 region has 13 residues.